Listed below are T cell receptor beta chains from one sample, sequenced in a study of shared clonotypes between healthy human individuals. This table comes from immunoSEQ multiplex PCR, and its TCRdb copy is limited to in-frame clones, with some not included. The top ten hold 1.5% to 2% of the sample, which has roughly 700,000 clones, about 74% seen once. What was sequenced was memory CD4+ T cells sorted from blood. The receptors were sampled from a woman aged 25 to 39 in good health. Both conserved end residues are part of each CDR3. A D gene is named only where the DNA matches it firmly.

d_call: TRBD2; v_call: TRBV7-9; j_call: TRBJ2-2; cdr3_aa: CASSLNPAGVIGELFF
d_call: NA; v_call: TRBV18; j_call: TRBJ2-6; cdr3_aa: CASSPTGHRSSGANVLTF
d_call: NA; v_call: TRBV6-5; j_call: TRBJ1-6; cdr3_aa: CASSPPDGNSPLHF
d_call: TRBD1; v_call: TRBV28; j_call: TRBJ2-7; cdr3_aa: CASRTGTGSYEQYF
d_call: TRBD1; v_call: TRBV19; j_call: TRBJ2-2; cdr3_aa: CASSMLRDRATGELFF
d_call: NA; v_call: TRBV27; j_call: TRBJ1-6; cdr3_aa: CASSLYNSPLHF
d_call: NA; v_call: TRBV10-2; j_call: TRBJ2-6; cdr3_aa: CASRGRGSGANVLTF
d_call: TRBD2; v_call: TRBV6-1; j_call: TRBJ2-2; cdr3_aa: CASSGQKLAGSTGELFF
d_call: NA; v_call: TRBV27; j_call: TRBJ2-2; cdr3_aa: CASSLRSRAELNTGELFF
d_call: TRBD1; v_call: TRBV7-9; j_call: TRBJ1-2; cdr3_aa: CASSLGGGQGRGYTF
d_call: TRBD1; v_call: TRBV19; j_call: TRBJ1-5; cdr3_aa: CASSTRHRGGDNQPQHF
d_call: NA; v_call: TRBV5-7; j_call: TRBJ1-3; cdr3_aa: CASREFTGGNTIYF
d_call: NA; v_call: TRBV27; j_call: TRBJ2-3; cdr3_aa: CASSFNADTQYF
d_call: TRBD1; v_call: TRBV7-2; j_call: TRBJ2-2; cdr3_aa: CASSPGQYTGELFF
d_call: TRBD1; v_call: TRBV2; j_call: TRBJ1-5; cdr3_aa: CASRGTGSDQPQHF
d_call: NA; v_call: TRBV28; j_call: TRBJ2-5; cdr3_aa: CASSSRKETQYF
d_call: NA; v_call: TRBV6-6; j_call: TRBJ2-7; cdr3_aa: CASLKGTGQASYEQYF
d_call: NA; v_call: TRBV5-5; j_call: TRBJ2-2; cdr3_aa: CASSFLSGTQGGPFAGELFF
d_call: TRBD1; v_call: TRBV28; j_call: TRBJ2-7; cdr3_aa: CASSGQGVYEQYF
d_call: TRBD1; v_call: TRBV28; j_call: TRBJ1-5; cdr3_aa: CASRPTGDQPQHF
d_call: NA; v_call: TRBV18; j_call: TRBJ2-2; cdr3_aa: CASSESRQTHTGELFF
d_call: NA; v_call: TRBV30; j_call: TRBJ2-1; cdr3_aa: CAWRGGNYNEQFF
d_call: NA; v_call: TRBV16; j_call: TRBJ1-5; cdr3_aa: CASSQVSGERQPQHF
d_call: NA; v_call: TRBV20-1; j_call: TRBJ1-2; cdr3_aa: CSARATGGYTF
d_call: NA; v_call: TRBV7-8; j_call: TRBJ1-3; cdr3_aa: CASSAEYGQTTDTIYF
d_call: TRBD2; v_call: TRBV11-2; j_call: TRBJ2-5; cdr3_aa: CASSYGGKETQYF
d_call: NA; v_call: TRBV6-5; j_call: TRBJ2-7; cdr3_aa: CASRLGNEQYF
d_call: TRBD2; v_call: TRBV5-1; j_call: TRBJ2-7; cdr3_aa: CASSLLAGAPEQYF
d_call: NA; v_call: TRBV4-1; j_call: TRBJ2-7; cdr3_aa: CASSQAGRTYEQYF
d_call: NA; v_call: TRBV7-3; j_call: TRBJ2-2; cdr3_aa: CASSPNARANGELFF
d_call: TRBD2; v_call: TRBV5-1; j_call: TRBJ2-7; cdr3_aa: CASSFGQERVREGRSEQYF
d_call: TRBD2; v_call: TRBV28; j_call: TRBJ2-5; cdr3_aa: CASLTSGRGGLQETQYF
d_call: NA; v_call: TRBV6-1; j_call: TRBJ1-5; cdr3_aa: CASSEGAQPQHF
d_call: TRBD1; v_call: TRBV19; j_call: TRBJ1-5; cdr3_aa: CASSIDAGGGDQPQHF
d_call: TRBD2; v_call: TRBV6-5; j_call: TRBJ2-1; cdr3_aa: CASTWTSGTEQFF
d_call: NA; v_call: TRBV11-2; j_call: TRBJ2-7; cdr3_aa: CASSPQRDSYEQYF
d_call: NA; v_call: TRBV7-2; j_call: TRBJ1-1; cdr3_aa: CASGDNHRKTEAFF
d_call: NA; v_call: TRBV30; j_call: TRBJ1-5; cdr3_aa: CAWSGQKNQPQHF
d_call: TRBD1; v_call: TRBV5-5; j_call: TRBJ1-1; cdr3_aa: CASSSGQGGYTEAFF
d_call: NA; v_call: TRBV5-1; j_call: TRBJ1-3; cdr3_aa: CASSLDRSGNTIYF
d_call: NA; v_call: TRBV7-7; j_call: TRBJ2-1; cdr3_aa: CASSPGLPNEQFF
d_call: TRBD2; v_call: TRBV28; j_call: TRBJ2-4; cdr3_aa: CASSWGPGGAKNIQYF
d_call: NA; v_call: TRBV5-1; j_call: TRBJ2-2; cdr3_aa: CASIPNPGSKGELFF
d_call: NA; v_call: TRBV5-5; j_call: TRBJ1-2; cdr3_aa: CASSLMVNRDGYGYTF
d_call: TRBD1; v_call: TRBV2; j_call: TRBJ2-5; cdr3_aa: CASSPGRGRMETQYF